The 16 T cell receptor beta chains presented below share a single source sample, sequenced in a study of STAT5B mutations in CD4+ large granular lymphocyte leukemia (dated by TCRdb to between 2022 and 2023). Library preparation used the immunoSEQ multiplex PCR assay. TCRdb provides this immuneACCESS table in a form limited to in-frame rearrangements. Some clones are lacking; in checked studies, under half of them reflect an unresolved V gene, and why the rest are absent is not known. For this sample the table gives over 35,000 clones, of which about 81% were detected only once. The leading ten clones occupy approximately 0.3% of the sample. The sample taken for sequencing was CD4+ T cells from blood buffy coats. The receptors stem from a human donor in good health.

The chain carries TRBV7-7 and TRBJ2-1, with 9 bases identical to TRBD1. CDR3 length: 13 amino acids. V lost 4 bases, J lost 13 bases, and 8 bases stayed unmatched. Germline CDR1 SSHAT, CDR2 FNYEAQ (reference sequence). The CDR3: CASSSGQGRRQFF. The CDR3 region has the DNA TGTGCCAGCAGCTCGGGACAGGGACGGCGCCAGTTCTTC.

The rearrangement uses TRBV19 and TRBJ2-7; 7 nucleotides match TRBD2. Trimming took 6 bases from V and 0 from J; bases not matched to a gene: 8. The CDR3 is made up of 15 amino acids. Looked up from germline, CDR1 is LNHDA and CDR2 is SQIVND (reference sequence). CDR3 region: CASSQGGANSYEQYF. The CDR3 nucleotides are TGTGCCAGTAGCCAGGGAGGGGCTAACTCCTACGAGCAGTACTTC.

The rearrangement joins TRBV30 to TRBJ1-1; D is unclear. This CDR3 comprises 11 residues. Trimming took 5 bases from V and 0 from J, leaving 4 bases between them. Germline assignment: CDR1 GTSNPN and CDR2 SVGIG (reference sequence). CDR3 amino acids: CAWLLNTEAFF. CDR3 nucleotide sequence: TGTGCCTGGCTGCTGAACACTGAAGCTTTCTTT.

The J gene is TRBJ1-2, the V gene TRBV5-4, with a possible D match to TRBD1 (6 bases). The CDR3 contains 13 residues. V lost 6 bases to trimming and J lost 8 bases, with 17 bases between them. The germline V gene has CDR1 SGHNT and CDR2 YYREEE (reference sequence). CDR3 in amino acids: CASTPVIGGGYTF. The CDR3 nucleotides read TGTGCCAGCACCCCGGTAATAGGGGGAGGCTACACCTTC.

This clone was recorded a few times. This chain links TRBV19 with TRBJ1-2; no clear D. V was clipped by 7 bases and J by 4 bases, with 13 bases between them. CDR1 is LNHDA, CDR2 SQIVND, per germline (reference sequence). CDR3 length equals 13 residues. The CDR3 loop reads CASTPGESYGYTF. The CDR3 DNA follows: TGTGCCAGTACTCCCGGGGAGAGCTATGGCTACACCTTC.

The J gene is TRBJ1-2, the V gene TRBV5-4, with D perhaps TRBD1 (5 bases). Germline CDR1 and CDR2: SGHNT and YYREEE (reference sequence). CDR3 size: 13 residues. V was cut by 3 bases and J by 5 bases, with 11 bases left in between. CDR3 in amino acids: CASSSPGEYGYTF. The DNA of the CDR3 is TGTGCCAGCAGCTCGCCGGGGGAGTATGGCTACACCTTC.

This chain joins TRBV5-8 and TRBJ1-1; tentative D call: TRBD1 (6 bases). There are 13 residues in the CDR3. V was shortened by 4 bases and J by 3 bases, with 10 bases between the two germline ends. Germline V gives CDR1 SGHTS, CDR2 YDEGEE. As DNA, the CDR3 is TGTGCCAGCAGCGGGTGGGGGCACACTGAAGCTTTCTTT. Residues: CASSGWGHTEAFF. Filled out from reference TRBV5-8 and TRBJ1-1, the complete variable domain reads EAGVTQSPTHLIKTRGQQATLRCSPISGHTSVYWYQQALGLGLQFLLWYDEGEERNRGNFPPRFSGRQFPNYSSELNVNALELEDSALYLCASSGWGHTEAFFGQGTRLTVV.

The gene calls are TRBV9 and TRBJ1-2, with a tentative D call TRBD1 (5 bases). From germline, CDR1 is SGDLS and CDR2 YYNGEE. The ends were cut back, 2 bases at V and 2 bases at J, with 7 bases in the middle. The CDR3 sequence is 13 residues long. The CDR3 nucleotides are TGTGCCAGCAGCGTTGAGGGGAACTATGGCTACACCTTC. Residues: CASSVEGNYGYTF.

V usage is TRBV19 and J usage is TRBJ1-4; a possible D gene is TRBD1 (6 bases). The CDR3 is 13 residues long. Between the trimmed V and J ends, which lost 7 bases and 8 bases, there was a span of 14 bases. Germline CDR1 is LNHDA and CDR2 is SQIVND (reference sequence). CDR3 nucleotides: TGTGCCAGTACACCTATTGGGGGCGAAAAACTGTTTTTT. As protein: CASTPIGGEKLFF. The entire variable domain, with the rest obtained from reference TRBV19 and TRBJ1-4, is as follows: DGGITQSPKYLFRKEGQNVTLSCEQNLNHDAMYWYRQDPGQGLRLIYYSQIVNDFQKGDIAEGYSVSREKKESFPLTVTSAQKNPTAFYLCASTPIGGEKLFFGSGTQLSVL.

The chain couples TRBV10-3 to TRBJ1-6; no firm D call. The CDR3 runs to 15 residues. V gave up 8 bases and J gave up 0 bases, with 11 bases separating them. CDR1 ENHRY and CDR2 SYGVKD come from the germline V gene. In nucleotides, the CDR3 is TGTGCCATCTCTGGGCTTAGCTCCTATAATTCACCCCTCCACTTT. Its translation is CAISGLSSYNSPLHF.

The chain carries TRBV29-1 and TRBJ2-7; a weak D match, TRBD2 (6 bases). The V end was cut by 2 bases, the J end by 2 bases, with 13 bases between. The CDR3 consists of 14 residues. Germline CDR1 is SQVTM and CDR2 is ANQGSEA. The CDR3 reads CSVERSGGAYEQYF. In DNA, the CDR3 is TGCAGCGTTGAAAGAAGCGGAGGGGCCTACGAGCAGTACTTC.

V gene TRBV5-6 combines with J gene TRBJ2-4, with 11 bases fitting TRBD2. V was clipped by 4 bases and J by 5 bases; unmatched bases: 14. The CDR3 has 18 residues. Per the germline V gene, CDR1 is SGHDT and CDR2 is YYEEEE. The CDR3 coding sequence is TGTGCCAGCAGCGAATTAGCTAGCGGGAGGCCGACTGAAAACATTCAGTACTTC. Amino acids: CASSELASGRPTENIQYF.

V is TRBV7-2 and J is TRBJ1-4; 8 positions agree with TRBD1. The CDR3 sequence is 15 residues long. J lost 4 bases, V lost 5 bases, and 6 bases had no gene match. Germline V gene data show CDR1 as SGHTA and CDR2 as FQGNSA. CDR3 DNA sequence: TGTGCCAGCAGCAAAGACAGGGGACATAATGAAAAACTGTTTTTT. Protein: CASSKDRGHNEKLFF.

This clone was recorded a few times. The sample carries other DNA sequences with the same CDR3. The genes are TRBV30 and TRBJ1-1; D ambiguous. V was clipped by 4 bases and J by 2 bases, with 5 bases between them. CDR1 GTSNPN and CDR2 SVGIG come from the germline V gene (reference sequence). This CDR3 comprises 11 residues. The CDR3 region is CAWIRNTEAFF. The CDR3 DNA is TGTGCCTGGATAAGAAACACTGAAGCTTTCTTT.

The CDR3 is CASSESWDTVNTEAFF. In nucleotides, the CDR3 is TGCGCCAGCAGTGAGTCCTGGGACACCGTGAACACTGAAGCTTTCTTT. The rearrangement uses TRBV10-1 and TRBJ1-1; a possible D gene is TRBD1 (6 bases). The CDR3 sequence is 16 residues long. The V and J ends lost 0 bases and 0 bases respectively, with 11 bases between them. The germline V gene has CDR1 WNHNN and CDR2 SYGVQD (reference sequence).

The V and J genes are TRBV7-2 and TRBJ2-7; D call uncertain. Germline V gene sequence: CDR1 SGHTA, CDR2 FQGNSA. The length of the CDR3 is 14 residues. Trimming pared 4 bases from V and 4 bases from J, leaving 14 bases between. The CDR3 DNA reads as TGTGCCAGCAGCTCCTACCCCGGCCCGTACGAGCAGTACTTC. Residues: CASSSYPGPYEQYF.